These 10 T cell receptor beta chains came from one sample sequenced in a study of shared clonotypes between healthy human individuals (dated by TCRdb to about 2020). Library construction relied on the immunoSEQ multiplex PCR assay. The table comes from immuneACCESS by way of TCRdb, which keeps in-frame sequences with V and J called. Part of the clones is missing from these tables; in studies checked, under half for an unresolved V gene and the rest for unknown reasons. This sample lists hundreds of thousands of clones; 95% to 98% were detected once. The top ten constitute 0.3% to 0.35% of the sample. CD8 naive samples consisted of CD45RO-negative cells that were positively selected for CCR7, yielding a CD45RA+CCR7+ population without TemRA cells. The sample was naive CD8+ T cells sorted from blood. Reading the label with the study, this specimen's cell subset or site is: CD45RA+CCR7+. Every receptor here comes from a man aged 25-45 years in good health.

This clone was recorded only once. The chain is built from TRBV7-6 and TRBJ2-1, with 9 nucleotides matching TRBD1. Trimming removed 3 bases from V and 0 bases from J; junction bases left unmatched: 3. The CDR3 is 16 amino acids. Per germline, CDR1 SGHVS and CDR2 FNYEAQ. The CDR3 reads CASSLDRGPSYNEQFF. The CDR3 DNA follows: TGTGCCAGCAGCTTGGACAGGGGTCCCTCCTACAATGAGCAGTTCTTC. The full variable domain, with the rest looked up from reference TRBV7-6 and TRBJ2-1, is GAGVSQSPRYKVTKRGQDVALRCDPISGHVSLYWYRQALGQGPEFLTYFNYEAQQDKSGLPNDRFSAERPEGSISTLTIQRTEQRDSAMYRCASSLDRGPSYNEQFFGPGTRLTVL.

About this clone itself: The sample carries other DNA sequences with the same CDR3. CDR3 DNA: TGCGCCAGCAGCCAAGAATTAAGCTCCTACAATGAGCAGTTCTTC. Amino acids: CASSQELSSYNEQFF. The chain has TRBV4-3 and TRBJ2-1; no firm D call. The CDR3 consists of 15 residues. Germline values: CDR1 LGHNA, CDR2 YSLEER. Trimming shortened V by 0 bases and J by 0 bases, and 6 bases separated the two germline ends.

The J gene is TRBJ2-3, the V gene TRBV11-1, with 7 bases lining up with TRBD1. CDR3 length equals 14 residues. The germline V gene has CDR1 SGHAT and CDR2 FQDESV (reference sequence). V was clipped by 5 bases and J by 2 bases; unmatched bases: 4. CDR3 region: CASSQGQFTDTQYF. The CDR3 bases are TGTGCCAGCAGCCAGGGACAGTTCACAGATACGCAGTATTTT.

This clone was seen more than once but under ten times. The chain joins TRBV7-6 to TRBJ2-7; 13 bases are shared with TRBD2. The germline V gene encodes CDR1 SGHVS and CDR2 FNYEAQ. This CDR3 spans 16 amino acids. The ends lost 6 bases at V and 5 bases at J; junction bases unmatched: 10. CDR3 amino acids: CASSRTSGSGEDEQYF. CDR3 coding DNA: TGTGCCAGCAGTCGGACTAGCGGGAGTGGAGAGGACGAGCAGTACTTC.

This chain connects TRBV5-1 to TRBJ2-7; 9 bases map to TRBD2. This CDR3 is built from 15 residues. Per germline, CDR1 SGHRS and CDR2 YFSETQ. V was pared by 1 base and J by 0 bases, with 2 bases of the junction left unmatched. Here the CDR3 reads CASSLLAGASYEQYF. The CDR3 DNA reads TGCGCCAGCAGCTTGTTAGCGGGGGCCTCCTACGAGCAGTACTTC.

This rearrangement joins TRBV4-1 to TRBJ2-2; 7 bases are shared with TRBD2. This CDR3 region has 15 residues. V dropped 4 bases and J dropped 8; count of bases not matched to a gene: 10. Germline V lookup: CDR1 MGHRA, CDR2 YSYEKL. CDR3 region: CASSPQTSLAGELFF. CDR3 nucleotide sequence: TGCGCCAGCAGCCCCCAGACTAGCTTGGCTGGGGAGCTGTTTTTT.

The V and J genes are TRBV18 and TRBJ2-7; 8 bases are shared with TRBD1. V gave up 3 bases and J gave up 3 bases; unmatched junction bases: 10. This CDR3 is built from 16 residues. Germline-derived CDR1 and CDR2 are KGHSH and LQKENI. The CDR3 protein is CASSPLDRVMVYEQYF. The DNA of the CDR3 is TGTGCCAGCTCACCTCTGGACAGGGTCATGGTCTACGAGCAGTACTTC.

This clone was counted a single time. The rearrangement joins TRBV6-5 to TRBJ2-7, with 9 bases fitting TRBD1. CDR3 length: 15 amino acids. J was trimmed by 1 base and V by 4 bases; bases with no gene match: 5. Germline CDR1 MNHEY, CDR2 SVGAGI. The CDR3 spells CASSSTGGGSYEQYF. CDR3 DNA sequence: TGTGCCAGCAGTTCCACAGGGGGCGGTTCCTACGAGCAGTACTTC.

This chain links TRBV5-5 with TRBJ2-1; TRBD2 agrees at 7 bases. The CDR3 loop spans 13 amino acids. Germline CDR1 SGHKS, CDR2 YYEKEE (reference sequence). After removal of 4 bases from V and 6 bases from J, the junction contained 4 bases not matched to a gene. The CDR3 protein is CASSLPSGNEQFF. In nucleotides, the CDR3 is TGTGCCAGCAGCCTTCCTAGCGGCAATGAGCAGTTCTTC.

The chain combines TRBV7-9 with TRBJ2-7; 9 nucleotides align to TRBD2. The V and J ends lost 4 bases and 4 bases, in that order; junction bases with no gene match: 8. Germline assignment: CDR1 SEHNR and CDR2 FQNEAQ (reference sequence). The CDR3 is 15 residues long. CDR3 loop: CASSSALAGRYEQYF. CDR3 nucleotide sequence: TGTGCCAGCAGCTCAGCCCTAGCGGGAAGATACGAGCAGTACTTC.